The 27 T cell receptor beta chains presented below share a single source sample, sequenced in a study of cytomegalovirus exposure and HLA in healthy donors. The PCR ran on 60 Vbeta and 13 Jbeta primers. Sequenced by immunoSEQ multiplex PCR; TCRdb stores in-frame clones only, minus some. The top ten hold 20% to 25% of the sample, which has under 85,000 clones, roughly four fifths seen once. The specimen sequenced was PBMCs. These receptors were obtained from a woman in her 30s in good health and CMV-seropositive.

The CDR3 sequence is CASSMVAGGYTEAFF. Written as DNA, the CDR3 is TGTGCCAGTAGTATGGTGGCAGGGGGCTACACTGAAGCTTTCTTT. V gene TRBV19 combines with J gene TRBJ1-1; 8 bases are a match to TRBD1. Germline V gene lookup returns CDR1 LNHDA and CDR2 SQIVND (reference sequence). J was trimmed by 3 bases and V by 3 bases; bases with no gene match: 6. The CDR3 length is 15 residues.

This sequence joins TRBV2 and TRBJ1-5, with 7 bases identical to TRBD1. Germline CDR1 is SNHLY and CDR2 is FYNNEI. The V and J ends lost 3 bases and 2 bases, in that order; junction bases with no gene match: 4. CDR3 length equals 15 residues. CDR3 protein: CASSEEQGGNQPQHF. CDR3 nucleotides: TGTGCCAGCAGTGAGGAGCAGGGGGGCAATCAGCCCCAGCATTTT.

The chain joins TRBV7-3 to TRBJ1-1, with a tentative D call TRBD1 (6 bases). The CDR3 runs to 16 residues. V gave up 2 bases and J gave up 0 bases, with 13 bases separating them. CDR1 and CDR2 from the germline V gene are SGHTA and FQGTGA. The CDR3 coding sequence is TGTGCCAGCAGCTTATGGGGCACAGGGATGAACACTGAAGCTTTCTTT. It codes for CASSLWGTGMNTEAFF.

The chain recombines TRBV7-2 with TRBJ2-7, with 7 positions matching TRBD1. The CDR3 consists of 15 residues. Looked up from germline, CDR1 is SGHTA and CDR2 is FQGNSA. V lost 3 bases and J lost 2; bases outside the gene matches: 7. The CDR3 region has the DNA TGTGCCAGCAGCTTTCGACAGGGACCTCCCTACGAGCAGTACTTC. This encodes CASSFRQGPPYEQYF.

Only a few counts were recorded for this clone. This sequence joins TRBV28 and TRBJ1-1; D is ambiguous. In germline, CDR1 is MDHEN, CDR2 SYDVKM. The CDR3 totals 12 residues. The V end was cut by 2 bases, the J end by 3 bases, with 4 bases between. For the CDR3, the DNA is TGTGCCAGCAGTTTAATCGACACTGAAGCTTTCTTT. Translation gives CASSLIDTEAFF.

The chain combines TRBV25-1 with TRBJ2-3, with a tentative D call TRBD1 (5 bases). CDR3 length equals 15 residues. Per the germline V gene, CDR1 is MGHDK and CDR2 is SYGVNS. Deletions cut 0 bases from V and 3 bases from J, with 10 bases between. The CDR3 DNA is TGTGCCAGCAGTGAATATAGGGGCGAAACAGATACGCAGTATTTT. The encoded protein is CASSEYRGETDTQYF.

This clone was seen a few times. The chain uses TRBV6-6 and TRBJ1-1; maybe TRBD1 (6 bases). V gave up 0 bases and J gave up 0 bases, with 8 bases separating them. From germline, CDR1 is MNHNY and CDR2 SVGAGI (reference sequence). The CDR3 runs to 15 residues. The CDR3, as DNA: TGTGCCAGCAGTTACTCGAGGGGGATGAACACTGAAGCTTTCTTT. The encoded protein is CASSYSRGMNTEAFF.

On this clone itself: One junction end does not reproduce the germline sequence, and a read error may be involved. This chain links TRBV30 with TRBJ2-7, with 8 bases that match TRBD1. This CDR3 spans 12 amino acids. CDR1 GTSNPN and CDR2 SVGIG come from the germline V gene (reference sequence). The CDR3, as DNA: TGTGCCTGGAGTGTCCAGGGACAGGTGCAACACTTC. Translating it yields CAWSVQGQVQHF.

J is TRBJ1-2 and V is TRBV30; unclear D gene. V lost 4 bases and J lost 5, with 14 bases in between. The CDR3 loop spans 13 amino acids. Germline V gene data show CDR1 as GTSNPN and CDR2 as SVGIG (reference sequence). Written as DNA, the CDR3 is TGTGCCTGGACCCCAGATATTCTTTATGGCTACACCTTC. Translation gives CAWTPDILYGYTF.

The V call is TRBV6-1, the J call TRBJ2-5; D is undetermined. The CDR3 runs to 14 residues. Looked up from germline, CDR1 is MNHNS and CDR2 is SASEGT. Trimming stripped 6 bases from V and 4 bases from J, with 15 bases between. This CDR3 is CASSTFELGETQYF. CDR3 DNA: TGTGCCAGCAGCACCTTTGAGCTTGGAGAGACCCAGTACTTC.

The chain uses TRBV7-9 and TRBJ2-7; 8 positions match TRBD2. The CDR3 extends over 15 amino acids. Trimming at V came to 0 bases and at J to 4 bases, leaving 5 bases not matched to a gene. Germline V gene lookup returns CDR1 SEHNR and CDR2 FQNEAQ (reference sequence). The CDR3 nucleotides read TGTGCCAGCAGCTTAGCGGCCAGCGGGAGATACGAGCAGTACTTC. Protein sequence: CASSLAASGRYEQYF.

This sequence joins TRBV9 and TRBJ2-3; the match to TRBD1 covers 10 bases. The ends lost 2 bases at V and 6 bases at J; junction bases unmatched: 3. Germline V gene lookup returns CDR1 SGDLS and CDR2 YYNGEE. This CDR3 comprises 14 residues. CDR3 in amino acids: CASSVGQGQDTQYF. CDR3 sequence (DNA): TGTGCCAGCAGCGTGGGACAGGGGCAGGATACGCAGTATTTT.

The chain has TRBV28 and TRBJ1-1; a possible D gene is TRBD1 (5 bases). Germline V gene lookup returns CDR1 MDHEN and CDR2 SYDVKM. The V gene lost 4 bases and the J gene lost 10 bases, with 16 bases spanning the gap. CDR3 size: 13 residues. The CDR3 loop is CASSSRGAGLAFF. The CDR3 coding sequence is TGTGCCAGCAGTTCGAGGGGCGCGGGGTTAGCTTTCTTT. Combining the CDR3 with reference TRBV28 and TRBJ1-1 gives the whole variable domain DVKVTQSSRYLVKRTGEKVFLECVQDMDHENMFWYRQDPGLGLRLIYFSYDVKMKEKGDIPEGYSVSREKKERFSLILESASTNQTSMYLCASSSRGAGLAFFGQGTRLTVV.

The chain uses TRBV9 and TRBJ2-7; 8 bases map to TRBD1. The CDR3 is made up of 14 amino acids. From germline, CDR1 is SGDLS and CDR2 YYNGEE. V dropped 0 bases and J dropped 4; count of bases not matched to a gene: 3. CDR3 amino acids: CASSVGTGWYEQYF. The DNA of the CDR3 is TGTGCCAGCAGCGTAGGGACAGGGTGGTACGAGCAGTACTTC.

The gene calls are TRBV29-1 and TRBJ1-1; D uncertain. Germline V CDR1 and CDR2: SQVTM, ANQGSEA. CDR3 length: 12 amino acids. V was clipped by 7 bases and J by 1 base, with 10 bases between them. The CDR3 DNA is TGCAGCGGACTCTTATGGAACACTGAAGCTTTCTTT. This encodes CSGLLWNTEAFF. Variable domain in full (rest from reference TRBV29-1 and TRBJ1-1): SAVISQKPSRDICQRGTSLTIQCQVDSQVTMMFWYRQQPGQSLTLIATANQGSEATYESGFVIDKFPISRPNLTFSTLTVSNMSPEDSSIYLCSGLLWNTEAFFGQGTRLTVV.

The CDR3 sequence: CASSWGAAEQFF. The DNA of the CDR3 is TGTGCCAGCAGTTGGGGAGCTGCTGAGCAGTTCTTC. The chain is built from TRBV6-5 and TRBJ2-1; D may be TRBD2 (5 bases). In germline, CDR1 is MNHEY, CDR2 SVGAGI. V was trimmed by 4 bases and J by 9 bases, leaving 10 bases between them. The CDR3 loop spans 12 amino acids.

This clone was seen once. The chain employs TRBV19 and TRBJ1-5, with D possibly matching TRBD1 (5 bases). This CDR3 region has 13 residues. Germline loops: CDR1 LNHDA, CDR2 SQIVND (reference sequence). Trimming cost V 4 bases and J 5 bases, with 9 bases left between them. CDR3 DNA: TGTGCCAGTAGTACCAAGGGGTATCAGCCCCAGCATTTT. This sequence encodes CASSTKGYQPQHF.

The count of this clone is one. The chain recombines TRBV30 with TRBJ2-5; D may be TRBD1 (5 bases). The CDR3 consists of 14 residues. The germline gives CDR1 GTSNPN, CDR2 SVGIG (reference sequence). Trimming removed 0 bases from V and 5 bases from J, with 13 bases in between. The CDR3 here is CAWSVGRVGETQYF. DNA of the CDR3: TGTGCCTGGAGTGTCGGCAGGGTGGGGGAGACCCAGTACTTC.

This clone was detected a few times. DNA of the CDR3: TGTGCCAGCAGTGGACAGCTCTATGGCTACACCTTC. It is translated as CASSGQLYGYTF. The J gene is TRBJ1-2, the V gene TRBV6-5; a weak D match, TRBD1 (6 bases). V was cut by 5 bases and J by 4 bases, with 8 bases left in between. The CDR3 runs 12 residues. Per the germline V gene, CDR1 is MNHEY and CDR2 is SVGAGI.

The chain combines TRBV6-6 with TRBJ2-5; a possible D gene is TRBD1 (6 bases). The CDR3 length is 13 residues. Germline-derived CDR1 and CDR2 are MNHNY and SVGAGI (reference sequence). Deletions cut 6 bases from V and 2 bases from J, with 10 bases between. CDR3 amino acids: CASSGQPQETQYF. DNA of the CDR3: TGTGCCAGCAGCGGACAGCCTCAAGAGACCCAGTACTTC.

The rearrangement links TRBV6-1 to TRBJ1-2, with a weak D call TRBD1 (5 bases). Trimming took off 4 bases at V and 4 bases at J, with 16 bases between the two ends. The germline V gene encodes CDR1 MNHNS and CDR2 SASEGT. The CDR3 has 15 residues. The CDR3 reads CASSGQKGSAYGYTF. CDR3 nucleotides: TGTGCCAGCAGTGGACAGAAGGGGTCGGCCTATGGCTACACCTTC.

The chain recombines TRBV30 with TRBJ1-1, with TRBD1 matching over 10 bases. The CDR3 consists of 16 residues. The junction had 11 bases not matched to a gene; V was cut back by 2 bases and J by 5 bases. The germline V gene has CDR1 GTSNPN and CDR2 SVGIG (reference sequence). CDR3 region: CAWSPGGQGETTEAFF. CDR3 coding DNA: TGTGCCTGGAGTCCGGGCGGACAGGGGGAAACTACTGAAGCTTTCTTT.

CDR3: CASTPGHLSGANVLTF. CDR3 DNA sequence: TGTGCCAGCACGCCGGGACACCTCTCTGGGGCCAACGTCCTGACTTTC. The genes are TRBV28 and TRBJ2-6, with D possibly TRBD1 on 6 matching bases. The CDR3 contains 16 residues. Deletions cut 7 bases from V and 0 bases from J, with 13 bases between. The germline CDR1 and CDR2 sequences are MDHEN and SYDVKM.

The chain joins TRBV5-1 to TRBJ1-2; D is possibly TRBD1 (5 bases). V was shortened by 4 bases and J by 6 bases, with 19 bases between the two germline ends. The germline V gene encodes CDR1 SGHRS and CDR2 YFSETQ. There are 15 residues in the CDR3. The CDR3 DNA sequence: TGCGCCAGCAGCCTGGAAGACAGTATTAGGGATGGCTACACCTTC. The encoded protein is CASSLEDSIRDGYTF.

V gene TRBV25-1 combines with J gene TRBJ2-7; a weak D match, TRBD1 (6 bases). Trimming took off 4 bases at V and 1 base at J, with 11 bases between the two ends. The germline CDR1 and CDR2 sequences are MGHDK and SYGVNS. CDR3 length: 14 amino acids. CDR3 bases: TGTGCCAGCAGTGTACAGGGTTTATCCTACGAGCAGTACTTC. This encodes CASSVQGLSYEQYF.

V gene TRBV2 combines with J gene TRBJ1-2; the match to TRBD1 covers 8 bases. The CDR3 has 13 amino acids. Trimming took 5 bases from V and 8 from J; bases not matched to a gene: 7. CDR1 and CDR2 (germline): SNHLY, FYNNEI. The chain's CDR3 is CASSLDRAPGYTF. CDR3 DNA sequence: TGTGCCAGCAGTTTGGACAGGGCTCCAGGCTACACCTTC. Supplemented by reference TRBV2 and TRBJ1-2, the full variable domain reads EPEVTQTPSHQVTQMGQEVILRCVPISNHLYFYWYRQILGQKVEFLVSFYNNEISEKSEIFDDQFSVERPDGSNFTLKIRSTKLEDSAMYFCASSLDRAPGYTFGSGTRLTVV.

The rearrangement links TRBV28 to TRBJ2-2, with D uncertain. V was trimmed by 3 bases and J by 4 bases, leaving 6 bases between them. CDR1 is MDHEN and CDR2 is SYDVKM in the germline V gene. This CDR3 has 13 amino acids. The CDR3 DNA is TGTGCCAGCAGTTTTACAGCCACCGGGGAGCTGTTTTTT. It codes for CASSFTATGELFF.